This T cell receptor beta chain was recorded in a study of cytomegalovirus exposure and HLA in healthy donors. Looking at the study overall: A subsequent analysis reported that the roughly 120 validation repertoires were produced on the same platform that had also been used for the 500 to 700 first-cohort repertoires.

Note on this clone: The target antigen is unknown.

Trimming removed 1 base at V and 1 base at J, with 8 bases between. The CDR3 contains 14 residues. The germline V gene has CDR1 SGHNT and CDR2 YYREEE (reference sequence). Findings and caveats of the study: It was 150 to 200 TCR beta chains that were listed as cytomegalovirus-associated. Three CMV-associated chains were confirmed in vitro to be specific for CMV antigens. Subsequent analysis found a tendency for first-cohort TCR clusters to co-occur within the 95 to 150 validation repertoires.

The protocol was immunoSEQ multiplex PCR, while the TCRdb copy is restricted to in-frame clones and leaves out a portion. The repertoire consists of 200,000 or so clones, with around nine tenths occurring once and the leading ten covering around 1%. The specimen sequenced was PBMCs. This receptor was taken from a woman younger than 30 in good health and CMV-seronegative. The V and J genes are TRBV5-4 and TRBJ1-1; D is uncertain. The CDR3 bases are TGTGCCAGCAGCTTGCCGGGTGGGAACACTGAAGCTTTCTTT. Its protein product is CASSLPGGNTEAFF.